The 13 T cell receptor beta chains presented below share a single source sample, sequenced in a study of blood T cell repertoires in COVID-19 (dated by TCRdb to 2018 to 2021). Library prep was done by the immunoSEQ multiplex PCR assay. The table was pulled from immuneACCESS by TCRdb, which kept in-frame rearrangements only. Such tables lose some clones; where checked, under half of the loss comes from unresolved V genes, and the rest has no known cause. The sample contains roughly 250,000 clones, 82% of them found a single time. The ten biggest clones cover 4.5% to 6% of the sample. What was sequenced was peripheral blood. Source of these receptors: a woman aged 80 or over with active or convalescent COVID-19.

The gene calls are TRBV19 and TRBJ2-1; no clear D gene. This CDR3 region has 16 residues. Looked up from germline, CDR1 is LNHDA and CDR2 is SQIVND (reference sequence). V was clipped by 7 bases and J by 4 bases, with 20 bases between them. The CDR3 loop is CASTITAGFLYNEQFF. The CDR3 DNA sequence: TGTGCCAGTACCATTACGGCAGGCTTCTTATACAATGAGCAGTTCTTC.

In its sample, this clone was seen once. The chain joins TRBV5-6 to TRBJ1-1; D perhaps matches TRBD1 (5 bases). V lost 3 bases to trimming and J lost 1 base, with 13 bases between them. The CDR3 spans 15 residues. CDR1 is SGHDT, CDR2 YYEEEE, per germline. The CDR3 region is CASSSRGRANTEAFF. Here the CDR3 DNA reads TGTGCCAGCAGCTCAAGGGGCAGGGCGAACACTGAAGCTTTCTTT.

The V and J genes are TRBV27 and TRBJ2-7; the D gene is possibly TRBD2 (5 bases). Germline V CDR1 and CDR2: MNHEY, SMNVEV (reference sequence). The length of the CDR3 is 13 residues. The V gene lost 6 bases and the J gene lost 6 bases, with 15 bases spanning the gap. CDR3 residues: CASRTTEEREQYF. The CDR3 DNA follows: TGTGCCAGCAGGACTACAGAGGAACGCGAGCAGTACTTC.

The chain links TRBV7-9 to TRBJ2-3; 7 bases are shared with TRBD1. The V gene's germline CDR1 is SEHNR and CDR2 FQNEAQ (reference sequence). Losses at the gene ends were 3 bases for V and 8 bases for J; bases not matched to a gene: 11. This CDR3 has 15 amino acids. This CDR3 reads CASSFGTDPPGTQYF. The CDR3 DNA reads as TGTGCCAGCAGCTTTGGGACAGACCCCCCTGGTACGCAGTATTTT.

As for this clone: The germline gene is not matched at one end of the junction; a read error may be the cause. CDR3 in amino acids: CASTLGAEETQYF. The CDR3 DNA reads TGTGCCAGCACCTTGGGTGCGGAGGAGACCCAGTACTTC. The chain employs TRBV5-4 and TRBJ2-5, with D uncertain. Germline V gene sequence: CDR1 SGHNT, CDR2 YYREEE (reference sequence). The CDR3 is made up of 13 amino acids. The full variable domain, with the rest looked up from reference TRBV5-4 and TRBJ2-5, is ETGVTQSPTHLIKTRGQQVTLRCSSQSGHNTVSWYQQALGQGPQFIFQYYREEENGRGNFPPRFSGLQFPNYSSELNVNALELDDSALYLCASTLGAEETQYFGPGTRLLVL.

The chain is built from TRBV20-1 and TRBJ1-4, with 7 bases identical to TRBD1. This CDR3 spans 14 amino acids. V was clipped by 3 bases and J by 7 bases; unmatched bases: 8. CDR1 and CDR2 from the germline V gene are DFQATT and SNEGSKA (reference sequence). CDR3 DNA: TGCAGTGCTAGTGGAGGGGGCAGAGGTGAAAAACTGTTTTTT. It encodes CSASGGGRGEKLFF.

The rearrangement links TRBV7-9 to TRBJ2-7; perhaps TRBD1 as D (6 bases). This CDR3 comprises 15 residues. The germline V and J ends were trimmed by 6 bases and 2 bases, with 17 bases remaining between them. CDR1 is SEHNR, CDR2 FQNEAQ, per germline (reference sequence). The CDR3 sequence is CASSKGGGYTYEQYF. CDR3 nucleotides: TGTGCCAGCAGTAAGGGTGGGGGCTACACCTACGAGCAGTACTTC.

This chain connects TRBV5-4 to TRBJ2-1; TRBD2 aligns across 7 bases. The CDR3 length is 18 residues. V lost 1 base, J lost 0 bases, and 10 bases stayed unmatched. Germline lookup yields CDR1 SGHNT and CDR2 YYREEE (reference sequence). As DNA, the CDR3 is TGTGCCAGCAGCTTGCTCTCCTTGAGCGGGATCTCCTACAATGAGCAGTTCTTC. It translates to CASSLLSLSGISYNEQFF.

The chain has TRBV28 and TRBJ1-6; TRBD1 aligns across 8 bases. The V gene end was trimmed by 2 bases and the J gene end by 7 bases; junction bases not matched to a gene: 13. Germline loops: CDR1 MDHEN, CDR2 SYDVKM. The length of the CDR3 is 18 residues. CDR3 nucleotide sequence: TGTGCCAGCAGTTTAATTACCCAACGACAGGGGAAGAATTCACCCCTCCACTTT. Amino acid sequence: CASSLITQRQGKNSPLHF.

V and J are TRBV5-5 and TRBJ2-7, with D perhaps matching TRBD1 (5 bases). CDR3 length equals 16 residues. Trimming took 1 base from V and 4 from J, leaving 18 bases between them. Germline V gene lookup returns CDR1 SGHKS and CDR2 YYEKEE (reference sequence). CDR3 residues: CASSLQSGRVNYEQYF. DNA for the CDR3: TGTGCCAGCAGCTTGCAGTCGGGCAGGGTAAATTACGAGCAGTACTTC.

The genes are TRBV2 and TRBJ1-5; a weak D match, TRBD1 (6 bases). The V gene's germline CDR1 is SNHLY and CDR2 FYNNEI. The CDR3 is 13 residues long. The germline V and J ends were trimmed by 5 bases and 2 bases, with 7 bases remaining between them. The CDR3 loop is CASSRTGNQPQHF. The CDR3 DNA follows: TGTGCCAGCAGTCGGACAGGCAATCAGCCCCAGCATTTT.

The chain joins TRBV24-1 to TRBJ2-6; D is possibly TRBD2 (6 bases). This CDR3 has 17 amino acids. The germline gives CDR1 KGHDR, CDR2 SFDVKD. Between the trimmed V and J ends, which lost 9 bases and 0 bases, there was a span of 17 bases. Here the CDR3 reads CATPDLRDFSGANVLTF. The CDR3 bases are TGTGCCACCCCTGACCTCCGGGACTTCTCTGGGGCCAACGTCCTGACTTTC.

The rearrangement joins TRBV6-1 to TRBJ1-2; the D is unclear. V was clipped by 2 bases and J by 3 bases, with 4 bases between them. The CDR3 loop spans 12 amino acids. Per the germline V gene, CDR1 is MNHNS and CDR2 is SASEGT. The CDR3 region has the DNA TGTGCCAGCAGTGAACGGGACTATGGCTACACCTTC. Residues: CASSERDYGYTF.